The 3 T cell receptor beta chains reported below all come from one sample, sequenced in a study of blood T cells in healthy people across ages. Primers used in a second PCR of roughly 6 to 11 cycles were a sample-barcoded 5' primer and a J-beta primer mix. TCRdb ran MiXCR on the 5' RACE reads and lists one entry per CDR3 protein. The sample lists about 1.8 million distinct CDR3 sequences, 49% seen once, with approximately 2.1% in the top ten. Sequencing was performed on blood. These receptors were taken from a woman aged 40 to 50 in good health.

This clonotype was observed a few times. The chain combines TRBV29-1 with TRBJ2-7, with D possibly matching TRBD2 (6 bases). TRBJ2-5 explains the end of the DNA better; the J call may be wrong. The CDR3 contains 13 residues. Germline assignment: CDR1 SQVTM and CDR2 ANQGSEA. Written as DNA, the CDR3 is TGCAGCGTTGGACGGGAGATGAAAGAGACCCAGTACTTC. This encodes CSVGREMKETQYF.

CDR3 bases: TGTGCCAGCAGACCACAGGGAACCTACAATGAGCAGTACTTC. Translating it yields CASRPQGTYNEQYF. This chain links TRBV6-5 with TRBJ2-7; the D gene is possibly TRBD1 (6 bases). CDR1 and CDR2 from the germline V gene are MNHEY and SVGAGI. The CDR3 contains 14 residues. V was clipped by 6 bases and J by 7 bases, with 19 bases between them.

In this sample, this clonotype turned up once. The chain uses TRBV6-1 and TRBJ1-5, with TRBD1 matching over 9 bases. The CDR3 is made up of 14 amino acids. The V gene's germline CDR1 is MNHNS and CDR2 SASEGT. J was trimmed by 5 bases and V by 6 bases; bases with no gene match: 5. CDR3 bases: TGTGCCAGCAGGAACAGGGGGCCGGATCAGCCCCAGCATTTT. Its protein is CASRNRGPDQPQHF.